One and the same sample provided the 26 T cell receptor beta chains below, sequenced in a study of blood T cell repertoires in COVID-19. Sequencing used immunoSEQ multiplex PCR; TCRdb keeps in-frame clones, though not all of them. There are approximately 75,000 clones in the sample; approximately 82% occur only once, and 20% to 25% lies in the top ten. Sequencing was carried out using peripheral blood. These receptors all come from a woman aged 45-65 years with acute or convalescent COVID-19.

This clone was counted between two and nine times. The rearrangement joins TRBV19 to TRBJ2-5; 7 positions agree with TRBD1. The CDR3 covers 13 residues. Germline assignment: CDR1 LNHDA and CDR2 SQIVND (reference sequence). After removal of 7 bases from V and 3 bases from J, the junction contained 5 bases not matched to a gene. CDR3 DNA: TGTGCCAGTAACAGGGGATGGGAAGAGACCCAGTACTTC. Protein product: CASNRGWEETQYF. Supplemented by reference TRBV19 and TRBJ2-5, the full variable domain reads DGGITQSPKYLFRKEGQNVTLSCEQNLNHDAMYWYRQDPGQGLRLIYYSQIVNDFQKGDIAEGYSVSREKKESFPLTVTSAQKNPTAFYLCASNRGWEETQYFGPGTRLLVL.

This chain joins TRBV6-2 or TRBV6-3 and TRBJ2-1, with 9 bases matching TRBD2. The J segment lost 6 bases and the V segment lost 6 bases, leaving 9 bases of the junction unmatched. Per germline, CDR1 MNHEY and CDR2 SVGEGT. The CDR3 has 15 residues. The CDR3 sequence is CASSDIAGARNEQFF. CDR3 coding DNA: TGTGCCAGCAGCGATATAGCGGGAGCGCGCAATGAGCAGTTCTTC.

This chain connects TRBV18 to TRBJ2-3; 9 nucleotides agree with TRBD1. V trimming: 4 bases; J trimming: 5 bases; junction bases outside the gene matches: 7. Germline CDR1 and CDR2: KGHSH and LQKENI. The CDR3 loop spans 15 amino acids. DNA of the CDR3: TGTGCCAGCTCACACAGGACAGGGGAGGGAGATACGCAGTATTTT. It is translated as CASSHRTGEGDTQYF.

This clone has more than one count but fewer than ten. The chain combines TRBV11-2 with TRBJ2-7; D is perhaps TRBD2 (5 bases). CDR1 and CDR2 (germline): SGHAT, FQNNGV. This CDR3 is built from 14 residues. The germline V and J ends were trimmed by 5 bases and 2 bases, with 13 bases remaining between them. The chain's CDR3 is CASSPDLLTYEQYF. In DNA form, the CDR3 reads TGTGCCAGCAGCCCGGACTTGTTGACCTACGAGCAGTACTTC.

The chain joins TRBV6-1 to TRBJ1-6; unclear D gene. The CDR3 contains 12 residues. Trimming removed 3 bases from V and 7 bases from J, with 4 bases in between. Per germline, CDR1 MNHNS and CDR2 SASEGT. This chain's CDR3 is CASSDPNSPLHF. The CDR3 DNA sequence: TGTGCCAGCAGTGATCCGAATTCACCCCTCCACTTT.

This chain uses TRBV18 with TRBJ1-1; a weak D match, TRBD1 (5 bases). Germline CDR1 is KGHSH and CDR2 is LQKENI. Trimming took off 3 bases at V and 9 bases at J, with 11 bases between the two ends. This CDR3 spans 12 amino acids. In nucleotides, the CDR3 is TGTGCCAGCTCACCCTCAGACAGACAAGCTTTCTTT. Its translation: CASSPSDRQAFF.

The chain has TRBV30 and TRBJ2-1, with a possible D match to TRBD2 (5 bases). Per the germline V gene, CDR1 is GTSNPN and CDR2 is SVGIG (reference sequence). The CDR3 covers 11 residues. The ends were cut back, 2 bases at V and 9 bases at J, with 8 bases in the middle. Written as DNA, the CDR3 is TGTGCCTGGAGTAGTAGCGTTGAGCAGTTCTTC. This sequence encodes CAWSSSVEQFF.

This rearrangement joins TRBV7-2 to TRBJ2-3, with 9 nucleotides matching TRBD2. Germline assignment: CDR1 SGHTA and CDR2 FQGNSA. The CDR3 sequence is 17 residues long. V dropped 7 bases and J dropped 2; count of bases not matched to a gene: 13. CDR3 region: CASKPGGRAQNTDTQYF. As DNA, the CDR3 is TGTGCCAGCAAACCGGGCGGGAGGGCCCAGAACACAGATACGCAGTATTTT.

This clone appeared once. This chain links TRBV27 with TRBJ2-6, with 8 bases lining up with TRBD2. V was clipped by 3 bases and J by 3 bases; unmatched bases: 4. The germline CDR1 and CDR2 sequences are MNHEY and SMNVEV (reference sequence). The CDR3 is 16 residues long. Here the CDR3 DNA reads TGTGCCAGCAGTTTTGCGGGGGGCAGTGGGGCCAACGTCCTGACTTTC. Amino acid sequence: CASSFAGGSGANVLTF.

The rearrangement links TRBV18 to TRBJ2-7; 10 bases are a match to TRBD1. Germline CDR1 reads KGHSH; CDR2 reads LQKENI. This CDR3 comprises 15 residues. Losses at the gene ends were 6 bases for V and 2 bases for J; bases not matched to a gene: 7. The CDR3 sequence is CASSSRDRGAYEQYF. CDR3 in DNA: TGTGCCAGCTCGTCCCGGGACAGGGGTGCCTACGAGCAGTACTTC.

The chain combines TRBV11-2 with TRBJ2-7, with 8 positions matching TRBD2. The CDR3 consists of 18 residues. The germline V gene has CDR1 SGHAT and CDR2 FQNNGV. Trimming removed 5 bases from V and 0 bases from J; junction bases left unmatched: 15. Here the CDR3 DNA reads TGTGCCAGCAGCCCCGGGGGGGGAGGGTCCCGCTACTCCTACGAGCAGTACTTC. Translation: CASSPGGGGSRYSYEQYF.

The rearrangement joins TRBV9 to TRBJ1-4, with D tentatively TRBD1 (5 bases). The CDR3 extends over 16 amino acids. V shed 2 bases and J shed 2 bases, with 13 bases lying between them. The germline V gene has CDR1 SGDLS and CDR2 YYNGEE. The CDR3 reads CASSVRGRGTNEKLFF. In DNA form, the CDR3 reads TGTGCCAGCAGCGTGAGAGGACGGGGGACTAATGAAAAACTGTTTTTT.

The chain employs TRBV9 and TRBJ2-3; a possible D gene is TRBD1 (5 bases). The ends were cut back, 4 bases at V and 4 bases at J, with 13 bases in the middle. Germline values: CDR1 SGDLS, CDR2 YYNGEE. The CDR3 is 14 amino acids. The CDR3 DNA reads as TGTGCCAGCAGCCCCTGGGGCGCTGCAGATACGCAGTATTTT. It translates to CASSPWGAADTQYF.

The chain uses TRBV5-4 and TRBJ2-7, with D possibly being TRBD2 (7 bases). The V and J ends lost 0 bases and 4 bases respectively, with 11 bases between them. In germline, CDR1 is SGHNT, CDR2 YYREEE (reference sequence). The CDR3 contains 14 residues. The CDR3: CASSLAGGRYEQYF. The CDR3 nucleotides read TGTGCCAGCAGCTTGGCGGGGGGCCGGTACGAGCAGTACTTC.

The chain has TRBV27 and TRBJ1-4; D is possibly TRBD1 (5 bases). Germline assignment: CDR1 MNHEY and CDR2 SMNVEV (reference sequence). CDR3 length: 15 residues. V was pared by 6 bases and J by 4 bases, with 15 bases between. CDR3: CASRPPGYGNEKLFF. CDR3 nucleotide sequence: TGTGCCAGCAGACCGCCAGGGTATGGTAATGAAAAACTGTTTTTT.

The rearrangement uses TRBV5-1 and TRBJ2-5; D gene uncertain. Between the trimmed V and J ends, which lost 0 bases and 1 base, there was a span of 7 bases. Germline V gene lookup returns CDR1 SGHRS and CDR2 YFSETQ. This CDR3 has 14 amino acids. CDR3 sequence reads: CASSLGPVQETQYF. CDR3 nucleotides: TGCGCCAGCAGCTTGGGCCCAGTCCAAGAGACCCAGTACTTC.

The chain carries TRBV28 and TRBJ1-2, with D possibly matching TRBD1 (6 bases). V gave up 5 bases and J gave up 8 bases, with 18 bases separating them. The germline V gene encodes CDR1 MDHEN and CDR2 SYDVKM. The CDR3 totals 14 residues. The CDR3 is CASSPPNRVGGYTF. The CDR3 nucleotides read TGTGCCAGCAGTCCCCCGAACAGGGTTGGCGGCTACACCTTC.

The chain employs TRBV30 and TRBJ1-2; the D gene is possibly TRBD1 (5 bases). With 4 bases removed from V and 8 bases from J, the gap between germline ends came to 14 bases. CDR1 GTSNPN and CDR2 SVGIG come from the germline V gene (reference sequence). The CDR3 has 12 amino acids. CDR3 DNA sequence: TGTGCCTGGAATGGGGGGGTGAGGGGCTACACCTTC. Translated: CAWNGGVRGYTF.

This clone has just a few counts. This chain uses TRBV13 with TRBJ2-7; D unclear. Germline-derived CDR1 and CDR2 are PRHDT and FYEKMQ (reference sequence). The CDR3 spans 15 residues. V was cut by 5 bases and J by 1 base, with 15 bases left in between. The CDR3 DNA reads as TGTGCCAGCAGCCCCATGGCAGGTGGGTCCTACGAGCAGTACTTC. It is translated as CASSPMAGGSYEQYF.

The chain combines TRBV5-5 with TRBJ2-5; D uncertain. The germline gives CDR1 SGHKS, CDR2 YYEKEE (reference sequence). V dropped 1 base and J dropped 3 bases, with 7 bases sitting between them. The CDR3 loop spans 13 amino acids. The DNA for the CDR3 is TGTGCCAGCAGCTTGTTGTCAGAAGAGACCCAGTACTTC. The encoded protein is CASSLLSEETQYF.

The chain is built from TRBV19 and TRBJ1-4, with 8 nucleotides matching TRBD1. This CDR3 contains 11 residues. CDR1 LNHDA and CDR2 SQIVND come from the germline V gene (reference sequence). V was pared by 5 bases and J by 13 bases, with 3 bases of the junction left unmatched. CDR3 loop: CASSVDRVLFF. The CDR3 coding sequence is TGTGCCAGTAGTGTGGACAGGGTACTGTTTTTT.

The chain carries TRBV7-8 and TRBJ2-7; 10 bases line up with TRBD2. Germline values: CDR1 SGHVS, CDR2 FQNEAQ. V was clipped by 5 bases and J by 2 bases; unmatched bases: 9. The CDR3 covers 16 residues. The CDR3 DNA is TGTGCCAGCAGCCGTCCGAGGACTAGCGGACCCTACGAGCAGTACTTC. This translates into CASSRPRTSGPYEQYF.

J is TRBJ2-7 and V is TRBV4-3, with 7 bases aligning to TRBD1. CDR3 length equals 15 residues. V shed 1 base, J shed 3 bases, and the junction held 6 bases outside the gene matches. Germline CDR1 is LGHNA and CDR2 is YSLEER. CDR3 DNA sequence: TGCGCCAGCAGCCAAGGATTGACAGGGATCTACGAGCAGTACTTC. Translating it yields CASSQGLTGIYEQYF.

The gene calls are TRBV21-1 and TRBJ1-2. TRBV21-1 counts as a pseudogene. The CDR3 length is 14 residues. For the CDR3, the DNA is TGTGCCACCGCCGGGGTACTAGCTAACTATGGCTACACCTTC. Amino acids: CATAGVLANYGYTF.

V is TRBV25-1 and J is TRBJ1-1, with 8 bases fitting TRBD1. The germline gives CDR1 MGHDK, CDR2 SYGVNS. J gave up 1 base and V 2 bases, and 3 bases lay outside the gene matches. The CDR3 totals 15 residues. The CDR3 DNA sequence: TGTGCCAGCAGTGAACACGACAGGGGGAACACTGAAGCTTTCTTT. Residues: CASSEHDRGNTEAFF. The full variable domain, its missing parts supplied by reference TRBV25-1 and TRBJ1-1, is EADIYQTPRYLVIGTGKKITLECSQTMGHDKMYWYQQDPGMELHLIHYSYGVNSTEKGDLSSESTVSRIRTEHFPLTLESARPSHTSQYLCASSEHDRGNTEAFFGQGTRLTVV.

The chain's CDR3 is CASSPAGTATEAFF. Written as DNA, the CDR3 is TGTGCCAGCAGCCCCGCCGGGACAGCCACTGAAGCTTTCTTT. The chain links TRBV6-5 to TRBJ1-1; 7 bases are shared with TRBD1. The germline gives CDR1 MNHEY, CDR2 SVGAGI. Trimming cost V 6 bases and J 4 bases; bases outside gene matches: 8. This CDR3 is built from 14 residues.